One sample yielded the 8 T cell receptor beta chains listed below, sequenced in a study of control samples from healthy donors and cancer patients. Data came from immunoSEQ multiplex PCR; TCRdb stores just in-frame clones and leaves some out. The repertoire holds some 130,000 clones, over 85% seen once, with about 10% in the top ten. The sequenced material came from blood. The receptors originated from a man between 25 and 39 years old in good health.

CDR3 sequence (DNA): TGTGCCAGTAGTACCGGGACAGGGACCTACGAGCAGTACTTC. Its translation: CASSTGTGTYEQYF. The chain carries TRBV19 and TRBJ2-7; TRBD1 agrees at 9 bases. The CDR3 sequence is 14 residues long. Trimming took 4 bases from V and 2 from J; bases not matched to a gene: 3. Germline values: CDR1 LNHDA, CDR2 SQIVND (reference sequence).

CDR3 in amino acids: CASSSPGTGLLGGYTF. For the CDR3, the DNA is TGTGCCAGCAGCTCACCCGGGACAGGGCTTTTGGGCGGCTACACCTTC. The rearrangement joins TRBV5-6 to TRBJ1-2, with TRBD1 matching over 9 bases. Germline V lookup: CDR1 SGHDT, CDR2 YYEEEE. The CDR3 totals 16 residues. Germline trimming cut 3 bases from V and 8 bases from J; bases unmatched to any gene: 14.

The chain couples TRBV30 to TRBJ2-5; D gene ambiguous. This CDR3 has 13 residues. CDR1 and CDR2 (germline): GTSNPN, SVGIG (reference sequence). V was cut by 1 base and J by 5 bases, with 11 bases left in between. CDR3 amino acids: CAWSETSLETQYF. The CDR3 coding sequence is TGTGCCTGGAGTGAAACCAGTTTGGAGACCCAGTACTTC.

The V call is TRBV28, the J call TRBJ2-1; 10 nucleotides match TRBD1. Germline V gene data show CDR1 as MDHEN and CDR2 as SYDVKM. V dropped 4 bases and J dropped 1; count of bases not matched to a gene: 4. The CDR3 is made up of 16 amino acids. CDR3 residues: CASSSWTGGSYNEQFF. For the CDR3, the DNA is TGTGCCAGCAGTTCCTGGACAGGGGGATCCTACAATGAGCAGTTCTTC.

This clone came up a few times. This chain links TRBV24-1 with TRBJ2-2; tentatively, D is TRBD1 (6 bases). The CDR3 covers 14 residues. V was trimmed by 3 bases and J by 3 bases, leaving 7 bases between them. The germline V gene has CDR1 KGHDR and CDR2 SFDVKD. The DNA of the CDR3 is TGTGCCACCAGTGATCGGACAGACACCGGGGAGCTGTTTTTT. This encodes CATSDRTDTGELFF.

The chain joins TRBV7-2 to TRBJ1-2, with TRBD1 matching 7 bases. J gave up 5 bases and V 5 bases, and 11 bases lay outside the gene matches. This CDR3 is 15 amino acids long. Germline loops: CDR1 SGHTA, CDR2 FQGNSA. The CDR3 spells CASSTPGAGGYGYTF. CDR3 in DNA: TGTGCCAGCAGCACCCCCGGGGCAGGGGGATATGGCTACACCTTC.

This rearrangement joins TRBV25-1 to TRBJ1-1, with D maybe TRBD1 (5 bases). The ends were cut back, 3 bases at V and 1 base at J, with 6 bases in the middle. The CDR3 runs 13 residues. The V gene's germline CDR1 is MGHDK and CDR2 SYGVNS. For the CDR3, the DNA is TGTGCCAGCAGTGAGGACACGAACACTGAAGCTTTCTTT. Protein sequence: CASSEDTNTEAFF. Looking up the rest from reference TRBV25-1 and TRBJ1-1 gives the full variable domain: EADIYQTPRYLVIGTGKKITLECSQTMGHDKMYWYQQDPGMELHLIHYSYGVNSTEKGDLSSESTVSRIRTEHFPLTLESARPSHTSQYLCASSEDTNTEAFFGQGTRLTVV.

The chain is built from TRBV28 and TRBJ1-2; perhaps TRBD1 as D (6 bases). Germline-derived CDR1 and CDR2 are MDHEN and SYDVKM. V was trimmed by 1 base and J by 6 bases, leaving 9 bases between them. This CDR3 has 13 amino acids. The CDR3 DNA follows: TGTGCCAGCAGTTTATCCCGGACAGATGGCTACACCTTC. It is translated as CASSLSRTDGYTF.